The 20 T cell receptor beta chains presented below share a single source sample, sequenced in a study of blood T cell repertoires in COVID-19. The repertoire was sequenced with immunoSEQ multiplex PCR; TCRdb's copy has only in-frame clones and lacks some. The sample has 84,000 or so clones, about four fifths seen once. Sequenced material: peripheral blood. The receptors stem from a woman aged 35 to 49 with active or convalescent COVID-19.

In its sample, this clone was seen once. This chain links TRBV9 with TRBJ1-1; perhaps TRBD1 as D (6 bases). V was cut by 4 bases and J by 11 bases, with 21 bases left in between. The CDR3 loop spans 14 amino acids. Germline V CDR1 and CDR2: SGDLS, YYNGEE. Here the CDR3 reads CASSSSTGPKGAFF. In DNA, the CDR3 is TGTGCCAGCAGCTCCTCTACAGGGCCCAAGGGGGCTTTCTTT.

This rearrangement joins TRBV6-2 or TRBV6-3 to TRBJ1-3; D perhaps matches TRBD1 (6 bases). The CDR3 extends over 24 amino acids. Germline CDR1 and CDR2: MNHEY and SVGEGT. Trimming removed 6 bases from V and 2 bases from J, with 41 bases in between. As DNA, the CDR3 is TGTGCCAGCAGCCAACCGTTTGGAGGTGGGGTTGGACGGAGCAGGGGAGAAGCTGGAAACACCATATATTTT. It yields the protein CASSQPFGGGVGRSRGEAGNTIYF.

The J gene is TRBJ2-3, the V gene TRBV4-3; 9 nucleotides agree with TRBD1. The CDR3 length is 16 residues. Germline assignment: CDR1 LGHNA and CDR2 YSLEER. V lost 4 bases to trimming and J lost 2 bases; unmatched junction nucleotides: 7. CDR3 sequence: CASSPIGQGYTDTQYF. For the CDR3, the DNA is TGCGCCAGCAGCCCAATCGGACAGGGGTACACAGATACGCAGTATTTT.

The chain couples TRBV29-1 to TRBJ1-3; 7 positions agree with TRBD1. V shed 6 bases, J shed 0 bases, and the junction held 5 bases outside the gene matches. Germline CDR1 is SQVTM and CDR2 is ANQGSEA. The CDR3 has 14 amino acids. The CDR3, as DNA: TGCAGCGTGTCGACAGGGTACTCTGGAAACACCATATATTTT. As protein: CSVSTGYSGNTIYF.

V usage is TRBV9 and J usage is TRBJ2-1, with a tentative D call TRBD2 (5 bases). The CDR3 has 13 amino acids. V dropped 3 bases and J dropped 9 bases, with 13 bases sitting between them. Germline-derived CDR1 and CDR2 are SGDLS and YYNGEE. The CDR3 region is CASSATTSGEQFF. DNA for the CDR3: TGTGCCAGCAGCGCAACCACGAGCGGTGAGCAGTTCTTC.

This clone occurred once. The chain links TRBV18 to TRBJ2-7; TRBD2 matches at 7 bases. CDR1 is KGHSH and CDR2 is LQKENI in the germline V gene. CDR3 length: 13 residues. The trim removed 3 bases at V and 5 bases at J, leaving 4 bases unmatched. CDR3 bases: TGTGCCAGCTCACCGACTAGCTGGGACGAGCAGTACTTC. Encoded protein: CASSPTSWDEQYF.

The J gene is TRBJ2-7, the V gene TRBV28, with D maybe TRBD2 (5 bases). Germline values: CDR1 MDHEN, CDR2 SYDVKM. V shed 6 bases and J shed 3 bases, with 15 bases lying between them. The CDR3 has 14 amino acids. For the CDR3, the DNA is TGTGCCAGCAGAACGAGTGGGGAGCTCTACGAGCAGTACTTC. This encodes CASRTSGELYEQYF.

J is TRBJ1-2 and V is TRBV13, with TRBD1 matching 7 bases. V lost 3 bases, J lost 5 bases, and 9 bases stayed unmatched. From germline, CDR1 is PRHDT and CDR2 FYEKMQ (reference sequence). There are 15 residues in the CDR3. DNA of the CDR3: TGTGCCAGCAGCTTCTACAAGGGGGCCGGGTATGGCTACACCTTC. Its protein is CASSFYKGAGYGYTF.

The table lists this clone with a few counts. V gene TRBV30 combines with J gene TRBJ1-2; D uncertain. Trimming shortened V by 4 bases and J by 1 base, and 10 bases separated the two germline ends. Germline V lookup: CDR1 GTSNPN, CDR2 SVGIG (reference sequence). The CDR3 spans 13 residues. CDR3 nucleotide sequence: TGTGCCTGGATGGGCAGCTTTAACTATGGCTACACCTTC. It is translated as CAWMGSFNYGYTF.

This chain connects TRBV12-3 or TRBV12-4 to TRBJ2-7; D is perhaps TRBD1 (5 bases). The V and J ends lost 5 bases and 3 bases respectively, with 11 bases between them. CDR3 size: 13 residues. The CDR3 loop is CASSRRANYEQYF. The CDR3 nucleotides are TGTGCCAGCAGTCGCAGGGCTAACTACGAGCAGTACTTC.

J is TRBJ1-6 and V is TRBV9; a weak D match, TRBD1 (6 bases). This CDR3 contains 15 residues. Germline V gene data show CDR1 as SGDLS and CDR2 as YYNGEE. V was shortened by 0 bases and J by 9 bases, with 13 bases between the two germline ends. CDR3 region: CASSVAPGEGSPLHF. As DNA, the CDR3 is TGTGCCAGCAGCGTAGCTCCAGGGGAGGGTTCACCCCTCCACTTT.

CDR3 protein: CASSLQVSYNEQFF. The CDR3 DNA follows: TGTGCCAGCAGTTTACAGGTCTCCTACAATGAGCAGTTCTTC. V usage is TRBV2 and J usage is TRBJ2-1, with a possible D match to TRBD1 (5 bases). V lost 5 bases and J lost 0, with 8 bases in between. The CDR3 spans 14 residues. The germline gives CDR1 SNHLY, CDR2 FYNNEI.

The rearrangement uses TRBV19 and TRBJ2-7, with 7 nucleotides matching TRBD1. Germline V gene sequence: CDR1 LNHDA, CDR2 SQIVND (reference sequence). The CDR3 extends over 14 amino acids. After removal of 4 bases from V and 0 bases from J, the junction contained 3 bases not matched to a gene. The CDR3 DNA reads as TGTGCCAGTAGTACGTGGGACAGCTCCTACGAGCAGTACTTC. It yields the protein CASSTWDSSYEQYF.

The table lists this clone with a few counts. V gene TRBV20-1 combines with J gene TRBJ2-4; the D is unclear. V lost 6 bases, J lost 8 bases, and 11 bases lay in between. The CDR3 consists of 11 residues. Germline CDR1 DFQATT, CDR2 SNEGSKA (reference sequence). The CDR3 nucleotides read TGCAGTGCAAAGCGATTCGACATTCAGTACTTC. This sequence encodes CSAKRFDIQYF.

V is TRBV9 and J is TRBJ2-5; 7 bases fit TRBD1. The germline V gene has CDR1 SGDLS and CDR2 YYNGEE. This CDR3 has 13 residues. Trimming removed 6 bases from V and 4 bases from J; junction bases left unmatched: 6. This CDR3 is CASTEGGGETQYF. CDR3 in DNA: TGTGCCAGCACCGAAGGGGGCGGAGAGACCCAGTACTTC.

The chain has TRBV10-1 and TRBJ1-1; 9 bases fit TRBD1. CDR1 is WNHNN and CDR2 is SYGVQD in the germline V gene (reference sequence). The ends lost 6 bases at V and 10 bases at J; junction bases unmatched: 15. The CDR3 has 15 amino acids. This CDR3 reads CASSGSGTGSIGAFF. The CDR3 DNA reads as TGCGCCAGCAGCGGCTCCGGGACAGGGTCTATTGGAGCTTTCTTT.

The genes are TRBV7-2 and TRBJ2-7, with 12 bases fitting TRBD2. Per the germline V gene, CDR1 is SGHTA and CDR2 is FQGNSA. The CDR3 has 15 amino acids. V shed 5 bases, J shed 4 bases, and the junction held 6 bases outside the gene matches. The CDR3: CASSPLAGGPYEQYF. CDR3 nucleotide sequence: TGTGCCAGCAGCCCGCTAGCGGGAGGGCCTTACGAGCAGTACTTC.

This chain connects TRBV24-1 to TRBJ2-3, with D perhaps TRBD1 (5 bases). The CDR3 is made up of 15 amino acids. Germline V CDR1 and CDR2: KGHDR, SFDVKD. With 4 bases removed from V and 4 bases from J, the gap between germline ends came to 14 bases. In nucleotides, the CDR3 is TGTGCCACCAGTGACTCAAGCTGGGGCGCAGATACGCAGTATTTT. Protein: CATSDSSWGADTQYF.

This chain uses TRBV4-2 with TRBJ1-4; possible D gene TRBD1, 6 bases. The CDR3 extends over 15 amino acids. V lost 0 bases and J 3 bases, leaving 8 bases between the germline ends. Germline V lookup: CDR1 LGHNA, CDR2 YNFKEQ. The CDR3 bases are TGTGCCAGCAGCCAAGAAGGACAGCCTAATGAAAAACTGTTTTTT. This codes for CASSQEGQPNEKLFF.

This chain uses TRBV7-6 with TRBJ1-5, with 8 bases aligning to TRBD1. Germline V gives CDR1 SGHVS, CDR2 FNYEAQ. V shed 5 bases, J shed 1 base, and the junction held 10 bases outside the gene matches. This CDR3 contains 17 residues. CDR3 in DNA: TGTGCCAGCAGCCCGGGACAGGAGGTCTGGAGCAATCAGCCCCAGCATTTT. Protein sequence: CASSPGQEVWSNQPQHF.